The 20 T cell receptor beta chains reported below all come from one sample, sequenced in a study of blood T cell repertoires in COVID-19. This table comes from immunoSEQ multiplex PCR, and its TCRdb copy is limited to in-frame clones, with some not included. The sample consists of some 200,000 clones, around 80% of them appearing once. Sample: peripheral blood. These receptors originate from a woman between 70 and 85 years old with acute or convalescent COVID-19.

This chain connects TRBV12-3 or TRBV12-4 to TRBJ2-5; D gene ambiguous. V was pared by 6 bases and J by 2 bases, with 10 bases between. The CDR3 loop spans 13 amino acids. The CDR3 bases are TGTGCCAGCAGCCAGAGACAACAAGAGACCCAGTACTTC. This gives the protein CASSQRQQETQYF.

In this sample, this clone turned up once. The chain uses TRBV1 and TRBJ1-5; TRBD1, the D gene given by the table, was not confirmed from the DNA. TRBV1 is shown as a pseudogene. The CDR3 is 18 amino acids. The CDR3 region is CTSSLGQGRQGSNQPQHF. The CDR3 DNA follows: TGCACCAGCAGCCTGGGACAGGGGCGCCAAGGGAGCAATCAGCCCCAGCATTTT.

The CDR3 loop is CASSDLTGQIGYTF. In DNA form, the CDR3 reads TGTGCCAGCAGTGACCTGACAGGGCAAATTGGCTACACCTTC. V usage is TRBV6-1 and J usage is TRBJ1-2, with 7 nucleotides matching TRBD1. V shed 3 bases and J 7 bases; nucleotides not matched to a gene: 8. Per the germline V gene, CDR1 is MNHNS and CDR2 is SASEGT. The CDR3 is made up of 14 amino acids.

This chain joins TRBV6-5 and TRBJ2-5; TRBD2 matches at 8 bases. CDR3 length equals 14 residues. Trimming cost V 7 bases and J 8 bases; bases outside gene matches: 12. Per germline, CDR1 MNHEY and CDR2 SVGAGI. Written as DNA, the CDR3 is TGTGCCAGCACCTCCCCGGGGGGGGCCCACACCCAGTACTTC. It specifies CASTSPGGAHTQYF.

J is TRBJ1-6 and V is TRBV28; tentative D call: TRBD1 (5 bases). Trimming took 8 bases from V and 6 from J, leaving 20 bases between them. Germline assignment: CDR1 MDHEN and CDR2 SYDVKM. The CDR3 has 16 residues. Here the CDR3 DNA reads TGTGCCAGCGATCTGCGGGGGGTAGCGGGTAATTCACCCCTCCACTTT. Its translation is CASDLRGVAGNSPLHF.

This chain links TRBV3-1 (or the pseudogene TRBV3-2) with TRBJ1-5; D call uncertain. The V gene lost 0 bases and the J gene lost 2 bases, with 8 bases spanning the gap. Germline V gene lookup returns CDR1 LGHDT and CDR2 YNNKEL (reference sequence). The CDR3 length is 15 residues. CDR3 in amino acids: CASSQDLTRNQPQHF. In DNA, the CDR3 is TGTGCCAGCAGCCAAGATTTGACTCGCAATCAGCCCCAGCATTTT.

A note on this clone: This CDR3 is also generated by other DNA sequences in the sample. The chain uses TRBV2 and TRBJ1-5; no definite D call. V was shortened by 0 bases and J by 0 bases, with 6 bases between the two germline ends. CDR1 is SNHLY, CDR2 FYNNEI, per germline. The CDR3 runs 15 residues. CDR3 DNA: TGTGCCAGCAGTGAAGCGCGGAGTAGCAATCAGCCCCAGCATTTT. Translated, it gives CASSEARSSNQPQHF.

The chain recombines TRBV4-1 with TRBJ1-2, with TRBD1 matching over 8 bases. Trimming cost V 4 bases and J 6 bases; bases outside gene matches: 13. CDR1 is MGHRA, CDR2 YSYEKL, per germline. CDR3 size: 16 residues. CDR3 loop: CASSLTPFGQGDGYTF. The CDR3, as DNA: TGCGCCAGCAGCCTCACCCCCTTCGGACAGGGTGATGGCTACACCTTC.

Here the CDR3 reads CASSPIMDTQYF. Here the CDR3 DNA reads TGTGCCAGCTCACCCATCATGGATACGCAGTATTTT. J is TRBJ2-3 and V is TRBV18; no reliable D call. With 3 bases removed from V and 6 bases from J, the gap between germline ends came to 7 bases. In germline, CDR1 is KGHSH, CDR2 LQKENI. CDR3 length: 12 residues.

The rearrangement uses TRBV2 and TRBJ1-3, with 7 bases identical to TRBD1. There are 16 residues in the CDR3. Germline loops: CDR1 SNHLY, CDR2 FYNNEI. J gave up 3 bases and V 4 bases, and 9 bases lay outside the gene matches. The CDR3 spells CASSADRVWIGNTIYF. Here the CDR3 DNA reads TGTGCCAGCAGTGCTGACAGGGTATGGATTGGAAACACCATATATTTT.

The chain has TRBV21-1 and TRBJ1-6; the table assigns TRBD1, which was not confirmed against the DNA. TRBV21-1 is a listed pseudogene. The CDR3 is made up of 20 amino acids. CDR3 bases: TGTGCCAGCAGCAAAGCGCTGAGAGGACAGGGGCTCGCCTATAATTCACCCCTCCACTTT. Translation: CASSKALRGQGLAYNSPLHF.

The CDR3 loop reads CASSVGTSGGSTDTQYF. In DNA form, the CDR3 reads TGTGCCAGCAGTGTCGGGACTAGCGGGGGGAGCACAGATACGCAGTATTTT. The rearrangement uses TRBV25-1 and TRBJ2-3, with 15 bases matching TRBD2. After removal of 4 bases from V and 0 bases from J, the junction contained 2 bases not matched to a gene. The CDR3 has 17 amino acids. The germline V gene encodes CDR1 MGHDK and CDR2 SYGVNS. The full variable domain, completed using reference TRBV25-1 and TRBJ2-3, is EADIYQTPRYLVIGTGKKITLECSQTMGHDKMYWYQQDPGMELHLIHYSYGVNSTEKGDLSSESTVSRIRTEHFPLTLESARPSHTSQYLCASSVGTSGGSTDTQYFGPGTRLTVL.

This chain joins TRBV18 and TRBJ1-1; 8 nucleotides line up with TRBD1. J gave up 1 base and V 1 base, and 8 bases lay outside the gene matches. The germline V gene has CDR1 KGHSH and CDR2 LQKENI. The CDR3 consists of 17 residues. CDR3: CASSPQVTGAPNTEAFF. The CDR3 DNA reads as TGTGCCAGCTCACCACAAGTGACAGGGGCTCCGAACACTGAAGCTTTCTTT.

The chain uses TRBV7-9 and TRBJ2-7, with D maybe TRBD1 (5 bases). The CDR3 extends over 13 amino acids. Looked up from germline, CDR1 is SEHNR and CDR2 is FQNEAQ (reference sequence). V lost 5 bases and J 3 bases, leaving 11 bases between the germline ends. The CDR3 nucleotides read TGTGCCAGCAGCCCCAGGGTTATCTACGAGCAGTACTTC. Protein product: CASSPRVIYEQYF.

The CDR3, as DNA: TGTGCCAGCAGTACGGGGGGTGGAGAGACCCAGTACTTC. Its protein is CASSTGGGETQYF. The V gene is TRBV6-5, the J gene TRBJ2-5; TRBD2 matches at 7 bases. This CDR3 comprises 13 residues. Germline V lookup: CDR1 MNHEY, CDR2 SVGAGI. After removal of 5 bases from V and 4 bases from J, the junction contained 4 bases not matched to a gene.

The chain joins TRBV5-1 to TRBJ2-3, with TRBD1 matching 11 bases. The V gene's germline CDR1 is SGHRS and CDR2 YFSETQ. Trimming cost V 4 bases and J 5 bases; bases outside gene matches: 9. The CDR3 consists of 16 residues. The CDR3 region has the DNA TGCGCCAGCAGCCCGGACAGGGGGCGGGTAGGAGATACGCAGTATTTT. Protein: CASSPDRGRVGDTQYF.

Only a few counts were recorded for this clone. The chain's CDR3 is CASSSFGLAGGNEQFF. The CDR3 DNA sequence: TGTGCCAGCAGCTCCTTCGGACTAGCGGGGGGCAATGAGCAGTTCTTC. The chain carries TRBV11-2 and TRBJ2-1, with 14 bases aligning to TRBD2. The junction had 5 bases not matched to a gene; V was cut back by 4 bases and J by 6 bases. Germline assignment: CDR1 SGHAT and CDR2 FQNNGV. The CDR3 consists of 16 residues.

This clone was found many times. V gene TRBV10-1 combines with J gene TRBJ2-2; a possible D gene is TRBD2 (5 bases). This CDR3 has 13 amino acids. V shed 6 bases and J shed 6 bases, with 11 bases lying between them. Looked up from germline, CDR1 is WNHNN and CDR2 is SYGVQD (reference sequence). The CDR3 region has the DNA TGCGCCAGCAGAGGACTTGCGGCCGGGGAGCTGTTTTTT. Its translation is CASRGLAAGELFF.

The chain links TRBV29-1 to TRBJ2-3; TRBD2 agrees at 9 bases. Germline V CDR1 and CDR2: SQVTM, ANQGSEA. The V and J ends lost 2 bases and 2 bases, in that order; junction bases with no gene match: 5. The CDR3 extends over 15 amino acids. CDR3 sequence: CSVEWRGGLTDTQYF. The CDR3 DNA sequence: TGCAGCGTTGAATGGCGGGGGGGCCTCACAGATACGCAGTATTTT.

The chain carries TRBV6-1 and TRBJ2-3, with D possibly being TRBD2 (6 bases). Trimming stripped 4 bases from V and 1 base from J, with 15 bases between. The germline V gene has CDR1 MNHNS and CDR2 SASEGT. The length of the CDR3 is 16 residues. The CDR3 here is CASSARLATGTDTQYF. CDR3 sequence (DNA): TGTGCCAGCAGTGCCCGCCTAGCGACGGGCACAGATACGCAGTATTTT.